A single sample is the source of the 29 T cell receptor beta chains below, sequenced in a study of blood T cell repertoires in COVID-19. Profiled with immunoSEQ multiplex PCR; TCRdb holds only in-frame clones, not every one. The sample holds around 42,000 clones, roughly 91% seen once. Sequenced: peripheral blood. These receptors all stem from a human donor in a cohort sampled during active COVID-19.

V is TRBV6-5 and J is TRBJ2-3, with 9 bases lining up with TRBD2. The V gene end was trimmed by 6 bases and the J gene end by 6 bases; junction bases not matched to a gene: 7. The CDR3 covers 14 residues. From germline, CDR1 is MNHEY and CDR2 SVGAGI. Here the CDR3 DNA reads TGTGCCAGCAGGGAGACTAGCGGCCCCGATACGCAGTATTTT. Protein sequence: CASRETSGPDTQYF.

This clone was recorded only once. The chain has TRBV2 and TRBJ1-5; no clear D. The germline V and J ends were trimmed by 6 bases and 1 base, with 10 bases remaining between them. CDR1 and CDR2 (germline): SNHLY, FYNNEI. This CDR3 region has 14 residues. Written as DNA, the CDR3 is TGTGCCAGCAGGGGTATGGGCAGCAATCAGCCCCAGCATTTT. This translates into CASRGMGSNQPQHF.

For the CDR3, the DNA is TGTGCCAGTAGTTTTTCAGGGGGCAGGGACATTCAGTACTTC. As protein: CASSFSGGRDIQYF. The V call is TRBV19, the J call TRBJ2-4, with 8 bases that match TRBD1. Per germline, CDR1 LNHDA and CDR2 SQIVND (reference sequence). The CDR3 contains 14 residues. J was trimmed by 8 bases and V by 5 bases; bases with no gene match: 8.

The chain links TRBV12-5 to TRBJ2-5; TRBD2 might be the D (5 bases). Germline-derived CDR1 and CDR2 are LGHNT and FRNRAP. Trimming cost V 2 bases and J 4 bases, with 14 bases left between them. The CDR3 is 15 residues long. CDR3 sequence (DNA): TGTGCTAGTGGTTTGTGGGCGAGGGTCCGAGAGACCCAGTACTTC. This sequence encodes CASGLWARVRETQYF.

The chain combines TRBV7-3 with TRBJ2-7; D is ambiguous. Trimming stripped 5 bases from V and 3 bases from J, with 17 bases between. The CDR3 is 15 residues long. Germline CDR1 reads SGHTA; CDR2 reads FQGTGA. CDR3 sequence (DNA): TGTGCCAGCAGCCTATACCCCGGGTCGGACTACGAGCAGTACTTC. Translation: CASSLYPGSDYEQYF.

The CDR3 protein is CASSPPLPGTDTQYF. The DNA of the CDR3 is TGTGCCAGCAGCCCCCCCCTCCCCGGCACAGATACGCAGTATTTT. The genes are TRBV7-9 and TRBJ2-3; D ambiguous. V was cut by 5 bases and J by 1 base, with 13 bases left in between. This CDR3 contains 15 residues. The V gene's germline CDR1 is SEHNR and CDR2 FQNEAQ (reference sequence).

This chain links TRBV9 with TRBJ2-3; perhaps TRBD2 as D (5 bases). Trimming removed 4 bases from V and 0 bases from J, with 9 bases in between. The germline V gene has CDR1 SGDLS and CDR2 YYNGEE. The length of the CDR3 is 14 residues. The CDR3 loop reads CASSSSGSTDTQYF. For the CDR3, the DNA is TGTGCCAGCAGCTCCAGCGGTAGCACAGATACGCAGTATTTT.

The chain combines TRBV6-5 with TRBJ1-4; 11 bases are shared with TRBD1. Germline V gene lookup returns CDR1 MNHEY and CDR2 SVGAGI. The CDR3 has 15 amino acids. V gave up 5 bases and J gave up 6 bases; unmatched junction bases: 5. CDR3 DNA: TGTGCCAGCAGTACCTGGACAGGGGGCCATGAAAAACTGTTTTTT. Its protein is CASSTWTGGHEKLFF.

This sequence joins TRBV28 and TRBJ1-1, with no clear D. The CDR3 length is 14 residues. Between the trimmed V and J ends, which lost 7 bases and 2 bases, there was a span of 14 bases. CDR1 MDHEN and CDR2 SYDVKM come from the germline V gene. CDR3: CASTLPQENTEAFF. Written as DNA, the CDR3 is TGTGCCAGCACCCTCCCCCAGGAAAACACTGAAGCTTTCTTT.

This chain uses TRBV3-1 (or the pseudogene TRBV3-2) with TRBJ1-2; TRBD1 matches 7 bases. Germline loops: CDR1 LGHDT, CDR2 YNNKEL (reference sequence). The CDR3 spans 17 residues. V trimming: 0 bases; J trimming: 6 bases; junction bases outside the gene matches: 13. The CDR3 DNA follows: TGTGCCAGCAGCCAAGATTACTCGAGGGGGCGGATTGATGGCTACACCTTC. This sequence encodes CASSQDYSRGRIDGYTF.

This clone was counted once. This sequence joins TRBV19 and TRBJ1-1, with 11 bases fitting TRBD1. This CDR3 is built from 18 residues. The V gene's germline CDR1 is LNHDA and CDR2 SQIVND (reference sequence). V was clipped by 0 bases and J by 1 base; unmatched bases: 7. The CDR3 here is CASSIDPGQGDWNTEAFF. DNA for the CDR3: TGTGCCAGTAGTATAGACCCGGGACAGGGGGATTGGAACACTGAAGCTTTCTTT.

This chain links TRBV5-8 with TRBJ2-7, with 8 nucleotides matching TRBD1. The V gene end was trimmed by 1 base and the J gene end by 7 bases; junction bases not matched to a gene: 13. CDR3 length: 16 residues. Germline V CDR1 and CDR2: SGHTS, YDEGEE. Here the CDR3 reads CASSLIAGRGQREQYF. CDR3 DNA sequence: TGTGCCAGCAGCTTGATCGCCGGCAGGGGGCAGAGGGAGCAGTACTTC.

This chain joins TRBV3-1 (or the pseudogene TRBV3-2) and TRBJ2-3; weak D call: TRBD2 (7 bases). Germline CDR1 is LGHDT and CDR2 is YNNKEL (reference sequence). With 2 bases removed from V and 2 bases from J, the gap between germline ends came to 17 bases. The CDR3 totals 17 residues. The CDR3 region is CASSQRGGARSTDTQYF. DNA of the CDR3: TGTGCCAGCAGCCAAAGGGGGGGGGCGCGATCCACAGATACGCAGTATTTT.

V usage is TRBV6-5 and J usage is TRBJ2-7; the match to TRBD2 covers 8 bases. The ends lost 10 bases at V and 5 bases at J; junction bases unmatched: 7. The V gene's germline CDR1 is MNHEY and CDR2 SVGAGI. The CDR3 is 12 residues long. CDR3 sequence reads: CATEAGANEQYF. DNA for the CDR3: TGTGCCACGGAAGCGGGGGCGAACGAGCAGTACTTC.

The rearrangement links TRBV28 to TRBJ1-5, with D uncertain. CDR1 MDHEN and CDR2 SYDVKM come from the germline V gene. V was clipped by 5 bases and J by 1 base, with 12 bases between them. The CDR3 has 15 amino acids. The CDR3 nucleotides read TGTGCCAGCAGTGATCAGCCGAGGAGCAATCAGCCCCAGCATTTT. This translates into CASSDQPRSNQPQHF.

This chain links TRBV6-1 with TRBJ2-7; 13 bases map to TRBD2. CDR3 size: 16 residues. Looked up from germline, CDR1 is MNHNS and CDR2 is SASEGT. Trimming cost V 0 bases and J 4 bases; bases outside gene matches: 3. The CDR3, as DNA: TGTGCCAGCAGTGAAGCCACTAGCGGGAGGGAGTACGAGCAGTACTTC. Protein sequence: CASSEATSGREYEQYF.

This clone was observed a handful of times. The chain uses TRBV6-1 and TRBJ2-7, with 8 bases that match TRBD1. J gave up 3 bases and V 0 bases, and 7 bases lay outside the gene matches. Germline CDR1 and CDR2: MNHNS and SASEGT. CDR3 size: 16 residues. The CDR3: CASSEADRGVLYEQYF. As DNA, the CDR3 is TGTGCCAGCAGTGAAGCCGACAGGGGCGTCCTCTACGAGCAGTACTTC.

V and J are TRBV4-1 and TRBJ2-7; TRBD2 is a possible D gene (5 bases). Trimming cost V 1 base and J 3 bases, with 16 bases left between them. The germline V gene encodes CDR1 MGHRA and CDR2 YSYEKL. This CDR3 comprises 16 residues. This CDR3 is CASSQGSGIKSYEQYF. The CDR3 DNA reads TGCGCCAGCAGCCAAGGTTCCGGGATTAAAAGCTACGAGCAGTACTTC.

The V gene is TRBV18, the J gene TRBJ2-3; D is ambiguous. Germline V lookup: CDR1 KGHSH, CDR2 LQKENI. The ends were cut back, 2 bases at V and 2 bases at J, with 11 bases in the middle. The CDR3 runs 15 residues. CDR3 sequence reads: CASSPLSANTDTQYF. As DNA, the CDR3 is TGTGCCAGCTCACCATTGTCTGCGAACACAGATACGCAGTATTTT.

The rearrangement links TRBV27 to TRBJ2-1; 7 bases match TRBD2. Per germline, CDR1 MNHEY and CDR2 SMNVEV (reference sequence). V lost 2 bases and J lost 3; bases outside the gene matches: 7. The length of the CDR3 is 16 residues. The CDR3 coding sequence is TGTGCCAGCAGTTTAAGGGCGGGAGATTACTACAATGAGCAGTTCTTC. It codes for CASSLRAGDYYNEQFF.

V and J are TRBV6-2 or TRBV6-3 and TRBJ2-3, with 8 bases fitting TRBD2. The CDR3 loop spans 15 amino acids. Trimming cost V 6 bases and J 1 base; bases outside gene matches: 6. CDR1 and CDR2 (germline): MNHEY, SVGEGT. As DNA, the CDR3 is TGTGCCAGCAGCCCGCGGGGGGCCGGCACAGATACGCAGTATTTT. Encoded protein: CASSPRGAGTDTQYF.

V and J are TRBV6-5 and TRBJ2-7; 7 bases agree with TRBD1. Losses at the gene ends were 0 bases for V and 0 bases for J; bases not matched to a gene: 2. Per the germline V gene, CDR1 is MNHEY and CDR2 is SVGAGI. The CDR3 is 15 amino acids. The CDR3 sequence: CASSYSAGGSYEQYF. For the CDR3, the DNA is TGTGCCAGCAGTTACTCGGCAGGGGGCTCCTACGAGCAGTACTTC.

This clone appeared once. V usage is TRBV28 and J usage is TRBJ1-1; D may be TRBD1 (6 bases). Trimming pared 3 bases from V and 1 base from J, leaving 12 bases between. CDR3 size: 15 residues. Germline V gene lookup returns CDR1 MDHEN and CDR2 SYDVKM. The DNA for the CDR3 is TGTGCCAGCAGTTTCCGACAGGAATCGAACACTGAAGCTTTCTTT. It is translated as CASSFRQESNTEAFF.

The chain carries TRBV6-5 and TRBJ1-1; 8 bases line up with TRBD1. The J segment lost 0 bases and the V segment lost 6 bases, leaving 6 bases of the junction unmatched. CDR3 length equals 15 residues. The germline V gene encodes CDR1 MNHEY and CDR2 SVGAGI. The CDR3 spells CASSRTGQMNTEAFF. The DNA for the CDR3 is TGTGCCAGCAGCAGGACAGGGCAGATGAACACTGAAGCTTTCTTT.

As concerns this clone: A read error may produce the germline difference seen at one junction end. The chain joins TRBV7-7 to TRBJ2-7; TRBD2 matches at 9 bases. The germline CDR1 and CDR2 sequences are SSHAT and FNYEAQ (reference sequence). The CDR3 contains 13 residues. CDR3 DNA sequence: TGTGCTAGCAGCTCGGGACTAGCAGACGAGCAGTACTTC. As protein: CASSSGLADEQYF.

The rearrangement joins TRBV5-4 to TRBJ2-3; 8 bases match TRBD2. The CDR3 consists of 15 residues. Germline V gives CDR1 SGHNT, CDR2 YYREEE (reference sequence). Unmatched junction bases numbered 2, after V lost 0 bases and J lost 2 bases. The CDR3 sequence: CASSLVREATDTQYF. The CDR3 DNA follows: TGTGCCAGCAGCTTGGTGCGGGAGGCCACAGATACGCAGTATTTT.

The chain links TRBV19 to TRBJ2-5; 9 bases are shared with TRBD2. In germline, CDR1 is LNHDA, CDR2 SQIVND (reference sequence). The CDR3 is 15 amino acids. V lost 5 bases and J lost 0; bases outside the gene matches: 4. CDR3 loop: CASSAGLAHQETQYF. CDR3 coding DNA: TGTGCCAGTAGTGCCGGACTAGCGCACCAAGAGACCCAGTACTTC.

This clone has only a few counts. The chain joins TRBV5-8 to TRBJ2-7, with 9 nucleotides matching TRBD2. The ends lost 4 bases at V and 5 bases at J; junction bases unmatched: 1. The CDR3 runs to 12 residues. Germline CDR1 and CDR2: SGHTS and YDEGEE. The CDR3 spells CASSSGRNEQYF. The CDR3 coding sequence is TGTGCCAGCAGCAGCGGGAGGAACGAGCAGTACTTC.

This chain joins TRBV2 and TRBJ2-3, with TRBD2 identical over 7 bases. Germline V gives CDR1 SNHLY, CDR2 FYNNEI. After removal of 3 bases from V and 2 bases from J, the junction contained 8 bases not matched to a gene. There are 16 residues in the CDR3. The CDR3 protein is CASSEITSAYTDTQYF. The CDR3 DNA sequence: TGTGCCAGCAGTGAGATCACTAGCGCCTACACAGATACGCAGTATTTT. Supplemented by reference TRBV2 and TRBJ2-3, the full variable domain reads EPEVTQTPSHQVTQMGQEVILRCVPISNHLYFYWYRQILGQKVEFLVSFYNNEISEKSEIFDDQFSVERPDGSNFTLKIRSTKLEDSAMYFCASSEITSAYTDTQYFGPGTRLTVL.